These 21 T cell receptor beta chains share one sample of origin, sequenced in a study of blood T cell repertoires in COVID-19 (dated by TCRdb to about 2020). The method was the immunoSEQ multiplex PCR assay. The immuneACCESS repertoire file appears here via TCRdb, limited to in-frame rearrangements. These files lack a portion of the clones; in checked studies, under half of the deficit traces to unresolved V genes, and the cause of the others is not known. Within this sample are about 280,000 clones, with 85% of them counted one time only. The top ten clones comprise about 2.5% of the sample. The sequenced sample was PBMCs or T cells enriched from blood (not recorded which). The origin of the receptors is a woman aged 45-65 years who had recovered from COVID-19.

The rearrangement links TRBV7-9 to TRBJ2-2; 12 nucleotides align to TRBD2. The CDR3 is 15 amino acids. Per germline, CDR1 SEHNR and CDR2 FQNEAQ (reference sequence). V lost 5 bases to trimming and J lost 6 bases; unmatched junction nucleotides: 4. CDR3: CASSRLAGVAGELFF. As DNA, the CDR3 is TGTGCCAGCAGCCGACTAGCGGGGGTTGCCGGGGAGCTGTTTTTT.

The V call is TRBV29-1, the J call TRBJ1-1; TRBD1 matches at 7 bases. The CDR3 is 14 residues long. V lost 6 bases to trimming and J lost 5 bases; unmatched junction nucleotides: 12. Germline V CDR1 and CDR2: SQVTM, ANQGSEA. CDR3 loop: CSVGRQGAPTEAFF. CDR3 in DNA: TGCAGCGTGGGACGACAGGGAGCCCCTACTGAAGCTTTCTTT.

The chain links TRBV28 to TRBJ1-4; 8 bases fit TRBD1. V lost 2 bases and J lost 7; bases outside the gene matches: 9. CDR1 and CDR2 (germline): MDHEN, SYDVKM. The CDR3 length is 16 residues. CDR3 protein: CASSLRGQARGEKLFF. The CDR3 DNA follows: TGTGCCAGCAGTTTACGGGGACAGGCACGAGGTGAAAAACTGTTTTTT.

This clone was seen just once. The chain links TRBV4-2 to TRBJ2-2; 11 positions match TRBD2. V was clipped by 3 bases and J by 3 bases; unmatched bases: 3. The CDR3 has 16 amino acids. Germline assignment: CDR1 LGHNA and CDR2 YNFKEQ. This CDR3 is CASSHPGLADTGELFF. The CDR3 bases are TGTGCCAGCAGCCACCCGGGACTAGCGGACACCGGGGAGCTGTTTTTT.

This chain connects TRBV11-2 to TRBJ2-1; D gene ambiguous. The germline CDR1 and CDR2 sequences are SGHAT and FQNNGV. The ends were cut back, 5 bases at V and 0 bases at J, with 11 bases in the middle. This CDR3 spans 15 amino acids. The CDR3 is CASSPVLSSYNEQFF. CDR3 in DNA: TGTGCCAGCAGCCCGGTGCTGAGCTCCTACAATGAGCAGTTCTTC.

The V and J genes are TRBV6-2 or TRBV6-3 and TRBJ1-6; D might be TRBD1 (5 bases). The V and J ends lost 5 bases and 9 bases respectively, with 17 bases between them. The CDR3 contains 15 residues. CDR1 and CDR2 from the germline V gene are MNHEY and SVGEGT. CDR3 sequence (DNA): TGTGCCAGCAGTCAGGACCTTGGGGGGACTTCACCCCTCCACTTT. This codes for CASSQDLGGTSPLHF.

V usage is TRBV29-1 and J usage is TRBJ2-1, with a weak D call TRBD2 (5 bases). Germline V lookup: CDR1 SQVTM, CDR2 ANQGSEA. This CDR3 has 10 residues. V lost 8 bases to trimming and J lost 7 bases, with 9 bases between them. The CDR3 DNA sequence: TGCAGCACTTGGGAGAATGAGCAGTTCTTC. Amino acids: CSTWENEQFF.

This clone came up once. This sequence joins TRBV20-1 and TRBJ1-2, with 7 bases that match TRBD1. The CDR3 totals 15 residues. Germline loops: CDR1 DFQATT, CDR2 SNEGSKA (reference sequence). J lost 0 bases, V lost 3 bases, and 7 bases had no gene match. As DNA, the CDR3 is TGCAGTGCTAGTCGAACAGGGGACTCTAACTATGGCTACACCTTC. Residues: CSASRTGDSNYGYTF.

V usage is TRBV18 and J usage is TRBJ1-3; 12 bases agree with TRBD1. The V gene's germline CDR1 is KGHSH and CDR2 LQKENI. The CDR3 sequence is 15 residues long. The V gene end was trimmed by 6 bases and the J gene end by 7 bases; junction bases not matched to a gene: 7. CDR3 region: CASSTGTGGWNTIYF. CDR3 bases: TGTGCCAGCTCCACTGGGACAGGGGGCTGGAACACCATATATTTT. The whole variable domain, remainder taken from reference TRBV18 and TRBJ1-3, is NAGVMQNPRHLVRRRGQEARLRCSPMKGHSHVYWYRQLPEEGLKFMVYLQKENIIDESGMPKERFSAEFPKEGPSILRIQQVVRGDSAAYFCASSTGTGGWNTIYFGEGSWLTVV.

The V gene is TRBV18, the J gene TRBJ2-1, with 9 bases identical to TRBD1. The CDR3 has 16 amino acids. Germline assignment: CDR1 KGHSH and CDR2 LQKENI. J lost 1 base, V lost 4 bases, and 5 bases had no gene match. For the CDR3, the DNA is TGTGCCAGCTCACGCAACAGGGGGCAGTCCTACAATGAGCAGTTCTTC. Translated, it gives CASSRNRGQSYNEQFF.

This clone was seen a handful of times. This chain links TRBV18 with TRBJ1-1, with 9 bases aligning to TRBD1. Trimming removed 3 bases from V and 4 bases from J; junction bases left unmatched: 3. This CDR3 spans 14 amino acids. Germline CDR1 is KGHSH and CDR2 is LQKENI. CDR3 in DNA: TGTGCCAGCTCACCCATGACAGGGGGCACTGAAGCTTTCTTT. It specifies CASSPMTGGTEAFF.

The chain uses TRBV11-3 and TRBJ2-3; 9 bases line up with TRBD1. V was clipped by 5 bases and J by 0 bases; unmatched bases: 3. Germline V gene lookup returns CDR1 SGHNT and CDR2 YENEEA. The CDR3 contains 15 residues. The CDR3 region is CASSLGQGSTDTQYF. The DNA of the CDR3 is TGTGCCAGCAGCCTGGGACAGGGAAGCACAGATACGCAGTATTTT. The whole variable domain, filled in from reference TRBV11-3 and TRBJ2-3, reads EAGVVQSPRYKIIEKKQPVAFWCNPISGHNTLYWYLQNLGQGPELLIRYENEEAVDDSQLPKDRFSAERLKGVDSTLKIQPAELGDSAVYLCASSLGQGSTDTQYFGPGTRLTVL.

Here the CDR3 DNA reads TGTGCCAGCTCACGGCCGCAGGGGTCCTACGAGCAGTACTTC. Its translation: CASSRPQGSYEQYF. The chain joins TRBV18 to TRBJ2-7; TRBD1 might be the D (6 bases). Germline V CDR1 and CDR2: KGHSH, LQKENI. The CDR3 totals 14 residues. The germline V and J ends were trimmed by 4 bases and 1 base, with 11 bases remaining between them.

V and J are TRBV5-1 and TRBJ2-5; D is possibly TRBD1 (5 bases). Deletions cut 3 bases from V and 9 bases from J, with 12 bases between. Germline V gene sequence: CDR1 SGHRS, CDR2 YFSETQ. This CDR3 region has 12 residues. The CDR3 DNA reads TGCGCCAGCAGCTCTGAACTCAGGGCCCAGTACTTC. Its protein is CASSSELRAQYF.

The chain recombines TRBV7-9 with TRBJ2-7, with 7 bases lining up with TRBD2. V dropped 7 bases and J dropped 1; count of bases not matched to a gene: 10. Germline CDR1 and CDR2: SEHNR and FQNEAQ (reference sequence). The CDR3 consists of 15 residues. The CDR3 coding sequence is TGTGCCAGCAACGTAGCGTTGGGAGGGTCCTACGAGCAGTACTTC. It codes for CASNVALGGSYEQYF.

The chain employs TRBV5-8 and TRBJ2-7; TRBD2 agrees at 10 bases. The CDR3 is 15 residues long. Germline V gene sequence: CDR1 SGHTS, CDR2 YDEGEE. V lost 2 bases, J lost 5 bases, and 7 bases stayed unmatched. The CDR3 here is CASSLSGTSANEQYF. CDR3 DNA: TGTGCCAGCAGCTTATCAGGGACTAGCGCCAACGAGCAGTACTTC.

This sequence joins TRBV2 and TRBJ1-4; 7 bases match TRBD1. Per germline, CDR1 SNHLY and CDR2 FYNNEI. V lost 4 bases, J lost 1 base, and 6 bases stayed unmatched. This CDR3 is 16 amino acids long. This CDR3 is CASSGRGYGTNEKLFF. The CDR3 DNA is TGTGCCAGCAGTGGCAGGGGGTACGGAACTAATGAAAAACTGTTTTTT.

The chain joins TRBV18 to TRBJ2-3; D remains unclear. The V gene's germline CDR1 is KGHSH and CDR2 LQKENI. Trimming shortened V by 0 bases and J by 5 bases, and 6 bases separated the two germline ends. The CDR3 runs 13 residues. In nucleotides, the CDR3 is TGTGCCAGCTCACCACCCTCACTAGATACGCAGTATTTT. Its protein is CASSPPSLDTQYF.

This clone was counted a few times. J is TRBJ1-5 and V is TRBV28; tentatively, D is TRBD1 (5 bases). The CDR3 is 14 amino acids. CDR1 and CDR2 (germline): MDHEN, SYDVKM. The V and J ends lost 2 bases and 4 bases respectively, with 9 bases between them. In DNA, the CDR3 is TGTGCCAGCAGTTTAGTGACAGATAATCAGCCCCAGCATTTT. Translating gives CASSLVTDNQPQHF.

The rearrangement links TRBV7-2 to TRBJ2-7; D possibly corresponds to TRBD1 (6 bases). V was trimmed by 1 base and J by 2 bases, leaving 12 bases between them. This CDR3 has 15 residues. The V gene's germline CDR1 is SGHTA and CDR2 FQGNSA. CDR3 in DNA: TGTGCCAGCAGCTTAGTCACGACAGGAACCTACGAGCAGTACTTC. Protein product: CASSLVTTGTYEQYF.

This clone has only one observation. This rearrangement joins TRBV28 to TRBJ1-6, with D unresolved. V lost 7 bases and J 7 bases, leaving 23 bases between the germline ends. This CDR3 contains 17 residues. Germline lookup yields CDR1 MDHEN and CDR2 SYDVKM. DNA for the CDR3: TGTGCCAGCACCCTGGGAGGGAACGGGTATAGAAATTCACCCCTCCACTTT. Translating it yields CASTLGGNGYRNSPLHF.